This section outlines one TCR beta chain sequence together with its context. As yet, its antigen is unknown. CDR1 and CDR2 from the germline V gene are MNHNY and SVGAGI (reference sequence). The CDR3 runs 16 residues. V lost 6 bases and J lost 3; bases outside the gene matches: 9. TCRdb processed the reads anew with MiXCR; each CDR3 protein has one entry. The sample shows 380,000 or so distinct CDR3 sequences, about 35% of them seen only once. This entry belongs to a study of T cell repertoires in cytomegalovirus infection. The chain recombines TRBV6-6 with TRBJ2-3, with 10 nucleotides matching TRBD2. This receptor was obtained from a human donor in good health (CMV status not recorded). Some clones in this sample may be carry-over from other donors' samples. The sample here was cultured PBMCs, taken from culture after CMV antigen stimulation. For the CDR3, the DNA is TGTGCCAGCAGCCTTCTCAGCGGGAGGGCGACAGATACGCAGTATTTT. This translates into CASSLLSGRATDTQYF.